The sequence of this T cell receptor beta chain was determined in a study of beta chain features in type 1 diabetes. Study-wide background: In age, gender and cell yields, patients were similar to healthy donors.

The length of the CDR3 is 14 residues. V was clipped by 1 base and J by 8 bases; unmatched bases: 5. Germline V gene data show CDR1 as SGDLS and CDR2 as YYNGEE. This clone has just a few counts. CD4+ cells of the naive, central memory, regulatory and stem cell-like memory types were sorted via CD45RO/CCR7/CD25/CD127/CD95/CD27. The entirety of the isolated RNA underwent reverse transcription, so expressed TCRB transcripts were sequenced. TCRdb keeps only in-frame clones here, not all; method: immunoSEQ multiplex PCR. The sample has around 340,000 clones, 7.5% to 9% seen once; the top ten hold approximately 0.47%.

The chain combines TRBV9 with TRBJ2-1; 8 bases align to TRBD2. The clonotype originates from a woman in her late teens or twenties in good health. The sample was central memory CD4+ T cells from blood. The CDR3, as DNA: TGTGCCAGCAGCGTAATAAGCGGGAGCGATGAGCAGTTCTTC. This encodes CASSVISGSDEQFF. The full variable domain, with the rest looked up from reference TRBV9 and TRBJ2-1, is DSGVTQTPKHLITATGQRVTLRCSPRSGDLSVYWYQQSLDQGLQFLIQYYNGEERAKGNILERFSAQQFPDLHSELNLSSLELGDSALYFCASSVISGSDEQFFGPGTRLTVL.